These 16 T cell receptor beta chains came from one sample sequenced in a study of cytotoxic CD8 clonotypes in ibrutinib-treated CLL. TCRdb's table, derived via immunoSEQ multiplex PCR, lists solely in-frame clones and lacks some. The sample contains 200,000 or so clones, roughly three quarters of which appear only once. Sequencing was performed on PBMCs, taken after 12 months of ibrutinib treatment. These receptor sequences come from a human donor with chronic lymphocytic leukemia.

The chain combines TRBV5-1 with TRBJ1-1; 9 nucleotides agree with TRBD1. This CDR3 is built from 15 residues. CDR1 SGHRS and CDR2 YFSETQ come from the germline V gene. The ends lost 8 bases at V and 4 bases at J; junction bases unmatched: 12. CDR3 in DNA: TGCGCCAGTAAGCCCACAGGGGGCGTAACCACTGAAGCTTTCTTT. The encoded protein is CASKPTGGVTTEAFF.

The chain links TRBV7-2 to TRBJ2-1; 9 bases align to TRBD2. The CDR3 is made up of 14 amino acids. V shed 4 bases and J 7 bases; nucleotides not matched to a gene: 5. CDR1 and CDR2 (germline): SGHTA, FQGNSA. The CDR3 DNA follows: TGTGCCAGCAGCTGGGCGGCGGGGGGGAATGAGCAGTTCTTC. Translating it yields CASSWAAGGNEQFF.

This clone was observed a handful of times. The chain has TRBV6-1 and TRBJ2-7; no clear D gene. In germline, CDR1 is MNHNS, CDR2 SASEGT. Between the trimmed V and J ends, which lost 2 bases and 3 bases, there was a span of 11 bases. The CDR3 consists of 14 residues. CDR3 sequence (DNA): TGTGCCAGCAGTGAAATGGTCCACTTCTACGAGCAGTACTTC. Translation: CASSEMVHFYEQYF.

The DNA for the CDR3 is TGCGCCAGCAGTGGCCAGACTAGCGGGGGGGCCGGTGAGCAGTTCTTC. Translation gives CASSGQTSGGAGEQFF. The gene calls are TRBV10-1 and TRBJ2-1; TRBD2 agrees at 14 bases. This CDR3 contains 16 residues. With 4 bases clipped from V and 9 bases from J, the junction kept 8 bases outside the gene matches. Germline V lookup: CDR1 WNHNN, CDR2 SYGVQD (reference sequence).

The V call is TRBV5-6, the J call TRBJ2-7; D unclear. V lost 4 bases and J lost 2, with 7 bases in between. Germline V lookup: CDR1 SGHDT, CDR2 YYEEEE. This CDR3 is 12 amino acids long. The CDR3 region has the DNA TGTGCCAGCAGCGCAAAACCCTACGAGCAGTACTTC. It codes for CASSAKPYEQYF.

This clone appeared a few times. The V gene is TRBV18, the J gene TRBJ2-7; D remains ambiguous. Trimming pared 6 bases from V and 7 bases from J, leaving 10 bases between. Germline CDR1 and CDR2: KGHSH and LQKENI. This CDR3 contains 11 residues. CDR3 loop: CASSVSLEQYF. The CDR3 bases are TGTGCCAGCTCGGTCTCCTTGGAGCAGTACTTC.

This clone has a single count. The V call is TRBV30, the J call TRBJ1-2; D is uncertain. The CDR3 is 15 amino acids. Germline CDR1 GTSNPN, CDR2 SVGIG (reference sequence). V was pared by 0 bases and J by 0 bases, with 11 bases between. The CDR3 loop reads CAWSVYGMPNYGYTF. As DNA, the CDR3 is TGTGCCTGGAGTGTTTACGGTATGCCTAACTATGGCTACACCTTC.

This chain links TRBV5-6 with TRBJ2-1, with D possibly being TRBD2 (5 bases). Germline V gene lookup returns CDR1 SGHDT and CDR2 YYEEEE. The CDR3 totals 15 residues. The V gene lost 0 bases and the J gene lost 12 bases, with 19 bases spanning the gap. The CDR3 sequence is CASSLVLGGGSAQFF. CDR3 DNA: TGTGCCAGCAGCTTGGTCTTGGGCGGCGGGTCCGCGCAGTTCTTC.

V and J are TRBV12-5 and TRBJ1-5; unclear D gene. From germline, CDR1 is LGHNT and CDR2 FRNRAP. The CDR3 has 12 residues. Trimming cost V 7 bases and J 4 bases, with 8 bases left between them. The CDR3 bases are TGTGCTAGTGCCTCGACGAATCAGCCCCAGCATTTT. As protein: CASASTNQPQHF.

V is TRBV7-2 and J is TRBJ2-5; 10 nucleotides line up with TRBD2. The CDR3 spans 14 residues. V gave up 10 bases and J gave up 2 bases; unmatched junction bases: 7. Germline CDR1 and CDR2: SGHTA and FQGNSA. This chain's CDR3 is CAKGLAGAQETQYF. CDR3 DNA: TGTGCCAAAGGGCTAGCGGGGGCGCAAGAGACCCAGTACTTC.

V usage is TRBV28 and J usage is TRBJ2-3, with D uncertain. The CDR3 totals 11 residues. Germline V CDR1 and CDR2: MDHEN, SYDVKM. Trimming pared 2 bases from V and 6 bases from J, leaving 3 bases between. CDR3 in amino acids: CASSLLDTQYF. CDR3 sequence (DNA): TGTGCCAGCAGTTTACTTGATACGCAGTATTTT.

The chain uses TRBV6-5 and TRBJ1-2, with a tentative D call TRBD1 (5 bases). This CDR3 has 15 residues. The germline V gene encodes CDR1 MNHEY and CDR2 SVGAGI. Trimming took off 6 bases at V and 7 bases at J, with 21 bases between the two ends. CDR3 sequence: CASSPEGSPRGGYTF. The CDR3 region has the DNA TGTGCCAGCAGCCCGGAGGGGAGCCCACGGGGTGGCTACACCTTC.

This clone was detected only a few times. V gene TRBV5-1 combines with J gene TRBJ2-6; tentatively, D is TRBD2 (6 bases). The germline gives CDR1 SGHRS, CDR2 YFSETQ. The CDR3 runs 17 residues. The V end was cut by 0 bases, the J end by 4 bases, with 14 bases between. CDR3 protein: CASSLVSPGAGANVLTF. The CDR3 DNA reads TGCGCCAGCAGCTTGGTCTCACCGGGAGCCGGGGCCAACGTCCTGACTTTC.

The rearrangement links TRBV7-9 to TRBJ2-2, with 8 bases that match TRBD1. V shed 4 bases and J 7 bases; nucleotides not matched to a gene: 8. The CDR3 loop spans 15 amino acids. CDR1 SEHNR and CDR2 FQNEAQ come from the germline V gene (reference sequence). In nucleotides, the CDR3 is TGTGCCAGCAGCTCCGCCGGGACAGGTCACGGGGAGCTGTTTTTT. As protein: CASSSAGTGHGELFF.

This chain joins TRBV28 and TRBJ2-1; 9 positions match TRBD2. Germline V gene data show CDR1 as MDHEN and CDR2 as SYDVKM. The CDR3 consists of 16 residues. V was pared by 5 bases and J by 8 bases, with 13 bases of the junction left unmatched. The DNA of the CDR3 is TGTGCCAGCAGTCTCAACACGGGACTAGCAATGGATGAGCAGTTCTTC. Translated: CASSLNTGLAMDEQFF. Full variable domain (remainder filled in from reference TRBV28 and TRBJ2-1): DVKVTQSSRYLVKRTGEKVFLECVQDMDHENMFWYRQDPGLGLRLIYFSYDVKMKEKGDIPEGYSVSREKKERFSLILESASTNQTSMYLCASSLNTGLAMDEQFFGPGTRLTVL.

The chain joins TRBV5-1 to TRBJ2-2; 8 positions agree with TRBD1. The ends lost 4 bases at V and 7 bases at J; junction bases unmatched: 9. This CDR3 region has 15 residues. Germline CDR1 and CDR2: SGHRS and YFSETQ. The CDR3 region is CASSPTGQGGGELFF. The CDR3 bases are TGCGCCAGCAGCCCGACCGGACAGGGCGGCGGGGAGCTGTTTTTT.